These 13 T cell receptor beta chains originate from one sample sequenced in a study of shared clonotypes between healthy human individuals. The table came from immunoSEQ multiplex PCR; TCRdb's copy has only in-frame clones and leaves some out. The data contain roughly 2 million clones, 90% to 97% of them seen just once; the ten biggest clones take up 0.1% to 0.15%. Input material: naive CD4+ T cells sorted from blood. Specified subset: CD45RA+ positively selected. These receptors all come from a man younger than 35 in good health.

The DNA of the CDR3 is TGTGCCAGTAGTACCGGACAGACTAGCAATCAGCCCCAGCATTTT. Residues: CASSTGQTSNQPQHF. The chain is built from TRBV19 and TRBJ1-5, with a weak D call TRBD1 (6 bases). Germline V gene data show CDR1 as LNHDA and CDR2 as SQIVND (reference sequence). The CDR3 totals 15 residues. With 4 bases removed from V and 0 bases from J, the gap between germline ends came to 10 bases.

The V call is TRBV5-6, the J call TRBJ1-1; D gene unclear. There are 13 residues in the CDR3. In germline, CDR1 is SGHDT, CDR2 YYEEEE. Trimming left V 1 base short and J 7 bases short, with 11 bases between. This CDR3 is CASSLPYSSEAFF. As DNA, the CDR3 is TGTGCCAGCAGCTTGCCTTACTCGAGTGAAGCTTTCTTT.

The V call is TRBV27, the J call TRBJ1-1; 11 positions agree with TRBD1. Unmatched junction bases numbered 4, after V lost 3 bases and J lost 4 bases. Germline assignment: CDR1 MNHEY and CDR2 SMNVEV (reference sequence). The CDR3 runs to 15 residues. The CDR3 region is CASSLGDRGGTEAFF. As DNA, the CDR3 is TGTGCCAGCAGTTTGGGGGACAGGGGGGGCACTGAAGCTTTCTTT.

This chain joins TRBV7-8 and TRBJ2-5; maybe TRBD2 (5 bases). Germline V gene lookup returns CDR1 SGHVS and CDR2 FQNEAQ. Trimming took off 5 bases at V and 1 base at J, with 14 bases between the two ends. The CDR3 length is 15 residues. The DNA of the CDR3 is TGTGCCAGCAGCCCGGCGGGCTACTCCCAAGAGACCCAGTACTTC. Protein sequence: CASSPAGYSQETQYF.

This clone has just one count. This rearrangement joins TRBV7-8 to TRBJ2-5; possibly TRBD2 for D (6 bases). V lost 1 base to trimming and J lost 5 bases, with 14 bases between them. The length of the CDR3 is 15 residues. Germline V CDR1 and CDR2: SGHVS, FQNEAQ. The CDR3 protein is CASSLVLAMVETQYF. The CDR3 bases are TGTGCCAGCAGCTTAGTTCTAGCGATGGTGGAGACCCAGTACTTC.

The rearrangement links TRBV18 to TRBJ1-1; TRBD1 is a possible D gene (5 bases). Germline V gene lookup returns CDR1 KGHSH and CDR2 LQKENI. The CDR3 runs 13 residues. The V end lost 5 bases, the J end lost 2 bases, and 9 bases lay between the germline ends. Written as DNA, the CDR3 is TGTGCCAGCTCAGGGGGGAGAAACACTGAAGCTTTCTTT. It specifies CASSGGRNTEAFF.

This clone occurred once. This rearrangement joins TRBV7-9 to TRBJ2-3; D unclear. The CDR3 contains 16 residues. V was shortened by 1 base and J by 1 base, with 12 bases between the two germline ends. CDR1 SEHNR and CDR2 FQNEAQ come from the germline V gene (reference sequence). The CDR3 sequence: CASSLGVSSGTDTQYF. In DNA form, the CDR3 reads TGTGCCAGCAGCTTAGGTGTGAGTTCTGGCACAGATACGCAGTATTTT.

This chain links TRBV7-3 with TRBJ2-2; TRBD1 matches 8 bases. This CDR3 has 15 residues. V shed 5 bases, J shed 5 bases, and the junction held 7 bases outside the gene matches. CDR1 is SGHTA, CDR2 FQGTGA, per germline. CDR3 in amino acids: CASSPTGVQTGELFF. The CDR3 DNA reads TGTGCCAGCAGCCCGACAGGGGTTCAGACCGGGGAGCTGTTTTTT.

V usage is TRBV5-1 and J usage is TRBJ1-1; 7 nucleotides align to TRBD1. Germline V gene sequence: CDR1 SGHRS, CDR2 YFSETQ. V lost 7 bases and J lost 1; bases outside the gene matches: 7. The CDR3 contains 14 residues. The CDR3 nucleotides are TGCGCCAGCCGGAGGGACAGCAAGAACACTGAAGCTTTCTTT. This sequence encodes CASRRDSKNTEAFF.

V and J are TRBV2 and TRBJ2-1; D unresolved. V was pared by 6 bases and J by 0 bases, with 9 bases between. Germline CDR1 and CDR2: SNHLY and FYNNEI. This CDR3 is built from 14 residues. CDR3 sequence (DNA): TGTGCCAGCAGGGGGTTTCGCTCCTACAATGAGCAGTTCTTC. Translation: CASRGFRSYNEQFF.

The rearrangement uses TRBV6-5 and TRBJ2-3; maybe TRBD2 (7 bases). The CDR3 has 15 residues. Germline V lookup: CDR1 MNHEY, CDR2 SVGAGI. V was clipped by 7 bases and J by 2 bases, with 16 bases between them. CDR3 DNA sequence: TGTGCCAGCACCCGGGGGGACACTTACACAGATACGCAGTATTTT. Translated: CASTRGDTYTDTQYF.

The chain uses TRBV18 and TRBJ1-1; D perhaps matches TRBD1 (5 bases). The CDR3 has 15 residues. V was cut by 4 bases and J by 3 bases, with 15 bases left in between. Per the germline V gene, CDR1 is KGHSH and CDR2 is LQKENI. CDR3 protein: CASSLRREGDTEAFF. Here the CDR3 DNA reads TGTGCCAGCTCACTCCGGAGGGAAGGGGACACTGAAGCTTTCTTT.

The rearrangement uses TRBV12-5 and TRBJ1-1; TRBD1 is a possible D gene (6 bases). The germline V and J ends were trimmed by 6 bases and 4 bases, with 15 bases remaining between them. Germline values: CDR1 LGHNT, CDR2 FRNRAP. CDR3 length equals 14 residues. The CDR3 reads CASGPRGEGTEAFF. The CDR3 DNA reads TGTGCTAGTGGCCCCAGGGGCGAAGGCACTGAAGCTTTCTTT.